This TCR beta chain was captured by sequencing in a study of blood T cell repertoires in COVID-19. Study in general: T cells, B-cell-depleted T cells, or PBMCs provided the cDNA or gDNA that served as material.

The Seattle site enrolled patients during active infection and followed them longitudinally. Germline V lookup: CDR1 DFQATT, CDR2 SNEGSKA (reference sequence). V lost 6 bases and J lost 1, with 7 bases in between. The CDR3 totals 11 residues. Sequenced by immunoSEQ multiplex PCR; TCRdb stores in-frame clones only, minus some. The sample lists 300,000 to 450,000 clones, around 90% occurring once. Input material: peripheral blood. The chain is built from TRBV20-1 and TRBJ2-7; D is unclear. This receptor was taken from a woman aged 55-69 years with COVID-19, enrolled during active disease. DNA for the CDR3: TGCAGTGCCCCTCGTTCCTACGAGCAGTACTTC. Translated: CSAPRSYEQYF.